A selection of T cell receptor beta chains follows, all from one sample in a study of T cells after yellow fever vaccination. TCRdb re-analysed the 5' RACE reads in MiXCR, keeping a single row per CDR3 protein. Of around 65,000 distinct CDR3 sequences in the sample, 5% to 6.5% were seen once. The specimen comprised CD4+ T cells sorted from PBMCs, sampled around 15 days after the first yellow fever vaccination. All receptors derive from a young man who received the YFV17D yellow fever vaccine. The CDR3 runs from the conserved cysteine through the conserved F or W. Each record gives: V gene, CDR3 protein.

>TRBV3-1
CASSHLRGGQETQYF
>TRBV7-7
CASSLAAGGVGEQFF
>TRBV5-6
CASSLSRVPNYGYTF
>TRBV5-5
CASSLQASSYNEQFF
>TRBV10-3
CAISKDRDNEKLFF
>TRBV2
CAGQTDNSPLHF
>TRBV6-5
CASSRTGGLARAQETQYF
>TRBV5-1
CASSLATGKGQPQHF
>TRBV2
CASSRDRGLPYEQYF
>TRBV5-1
CASSTQDRTLDEQYF
>TRBV30
CAWTSGVGETQYF
>TRBV11-2
CASSGLKLAGKTQYF